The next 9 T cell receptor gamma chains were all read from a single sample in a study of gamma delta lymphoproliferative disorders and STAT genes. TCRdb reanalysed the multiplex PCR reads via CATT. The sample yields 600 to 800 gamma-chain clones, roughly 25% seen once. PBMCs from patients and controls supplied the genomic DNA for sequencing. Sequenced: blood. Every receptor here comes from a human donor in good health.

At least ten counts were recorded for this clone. CDR3 loop: CASSDWIKTF. Here the CDR3 DNA reads TGTGCCAGTAGTGATTGGATCAAGACGTTT. V and J are TRGV8 and TRGJP2. TCRdb lists no J gene, so it was determined here by aligning the DNA to germline. With 11 bases clipped from V and 3 bases from J, the junction kept 0 bases outside the gene matches. The CDR3 sequence is 10 residues long. CDR1 is VENAVY and CDR2 is YDSYNSRV in the germline V gene.

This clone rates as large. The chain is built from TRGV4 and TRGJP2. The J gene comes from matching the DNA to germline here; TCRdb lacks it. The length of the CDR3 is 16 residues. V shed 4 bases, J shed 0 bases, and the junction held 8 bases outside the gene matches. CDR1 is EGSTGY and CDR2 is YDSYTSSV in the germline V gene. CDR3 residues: CATWDGLYSSDWIKTF. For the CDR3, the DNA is TGTGCCACCTGGGACGGATTATATAGTAGTGATTGGATCAAGACGTTT.

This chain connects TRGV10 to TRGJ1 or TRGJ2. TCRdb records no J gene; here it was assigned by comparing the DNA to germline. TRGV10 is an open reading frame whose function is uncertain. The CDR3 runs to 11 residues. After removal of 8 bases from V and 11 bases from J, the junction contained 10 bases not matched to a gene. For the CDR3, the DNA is TGTGCTGCGTGGGATTTGTGGGAGAAACTCTTT. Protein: CAAWDLWEKLF.

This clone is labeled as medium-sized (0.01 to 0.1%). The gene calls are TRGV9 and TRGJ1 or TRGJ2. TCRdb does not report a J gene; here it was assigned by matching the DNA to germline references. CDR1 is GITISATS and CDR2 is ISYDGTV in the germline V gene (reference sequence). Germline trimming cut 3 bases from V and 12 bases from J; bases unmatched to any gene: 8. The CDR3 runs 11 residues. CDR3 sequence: CALWESLGKLF. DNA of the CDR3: TGTGCCTTGTGGGAGAGCTTGGGGAAACTCTTT.

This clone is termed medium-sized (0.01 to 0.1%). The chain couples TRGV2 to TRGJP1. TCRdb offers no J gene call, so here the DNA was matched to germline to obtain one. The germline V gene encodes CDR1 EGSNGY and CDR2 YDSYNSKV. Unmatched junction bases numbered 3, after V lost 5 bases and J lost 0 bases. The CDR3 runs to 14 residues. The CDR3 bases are TGTGCCACCTGGGGCTATACCACTGGTTGGTTCAAGATATTT. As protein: CATWGYTTGWFKIF.

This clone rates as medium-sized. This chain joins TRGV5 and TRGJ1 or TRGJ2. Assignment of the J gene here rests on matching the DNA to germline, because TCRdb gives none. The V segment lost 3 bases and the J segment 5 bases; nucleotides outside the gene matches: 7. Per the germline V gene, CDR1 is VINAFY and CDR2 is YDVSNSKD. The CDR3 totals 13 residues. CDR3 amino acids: CATWDFTHYKKLF. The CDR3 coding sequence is TGTGCCACCTGGGACTTTACCCATTATAAGAAACTCTTT.

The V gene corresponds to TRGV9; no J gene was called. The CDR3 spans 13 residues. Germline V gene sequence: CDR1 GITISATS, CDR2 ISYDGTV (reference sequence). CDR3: CALWVGSYYKSLF. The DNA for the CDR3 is TGTGCCTTGTGGGTGGGGTCTTATTATAAGAGTCTCTTT.

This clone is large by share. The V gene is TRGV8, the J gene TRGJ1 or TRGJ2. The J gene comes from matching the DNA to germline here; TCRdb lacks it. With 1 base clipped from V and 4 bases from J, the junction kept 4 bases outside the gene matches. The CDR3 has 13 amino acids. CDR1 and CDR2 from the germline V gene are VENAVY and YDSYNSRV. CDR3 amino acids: CATWDSQYYKKLF. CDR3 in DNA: TGTGCCACCTGGGATAGTCAATATTATAAGAAACTCTTT.

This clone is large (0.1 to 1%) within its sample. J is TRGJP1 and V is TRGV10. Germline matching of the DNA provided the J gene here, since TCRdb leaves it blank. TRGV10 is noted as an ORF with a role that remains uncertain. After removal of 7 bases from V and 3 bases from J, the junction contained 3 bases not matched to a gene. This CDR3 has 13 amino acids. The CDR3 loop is CAAWLATGWFKIF. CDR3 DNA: TGTGCTGCGTGGTTGGCCACTGGTTGGTTCAAGATATTT.